This TCR beta chain was profiled in a study of OX40 agonist ivuxolimab in advanced cancers. Generated by immunoSEQ multiplex PCR, the TCRdb table keeps only in-frame clones and is missing some. The table includes 55,000 to 70,000 clones, 70% to 90% detected once. A single count supports this clone. Its antigen is currently unknown. This CDR3 has 13 residues. V was clipped by 5 bases and J by 7 bases, with 15 bases between them. Germline CDR1 SGHNT, CDR2 YENEEA. Overall study results and limits: Certain nonresponders likewise exhibited a low normalized T-cell clonal expansion. CD4+ and CD8+ blood T cells expanded clonally by week 6 at 0.1 to 3.0 mg/kg.

The specimen comprised CD4+ or CD8+ T cells sorted from blood, sampled in a trial of the OX40 agonist ivuxolimab. The rearrangement joins TRBV11-3 to TRBJ2-7; D may correspond to TRBD1 or TRBD2 (5 bases each). The receptor was derived from an adult with an advanced solid tumor such as melanoma, head and neck, liver or kidney cancer. The CDR3 DNA is TGTGCCAGCAGCATTGAGGGACCGGGGGAGCAGTACTTC. Its translation is CASSIEGPGEQYF.